This T cell receptor (beta chain) was captured in a study of blood T cell repertoires in COVID-19. Whole-study context: T cells, B-cell-depleted T cells, or PBMCs supplied cDNA or gDNA.

Original methodology: Amplification of reference gene primers was used by the study to estimate nucleated cell counts. Profiling relied on immunoSEQ multiplex PCR, and the TCRdb table lists in-frame clones only, not all of them. From that table come the V and J calls and clone size; the DNA was used to work out D and trimming. The sample holds about 140,000 clones, over 75% seen once. Adults between about 18 and 89 years of age took part from about two dozen US areas. Recovered participants had two consecutive negative NP/OP PCR tests, healthcare professional clearance, or symptom resolution. Germline V gene sequence: CDR1 MNHEY, CDR2 SVGAGI. The ends were cut back, 6 bases at V and 0 bases at J, with 9 bases in the middle. The CDR3 contains 14 residues. There are a few counts of this clone.

The chain combines TRBV6-5 with TRBJ1-3; a weak D match, TRBD1 (6 bases). Sequencing was carried out using PBMCs or T cells enriched from blood (not recorded which). The origin of this receptor is a woman aged 45 to 65 who had recovered from COVID-19. CDR3 DNA sequence: TGTGCCAGCAGGACAGGACTCTCTGGAAACACCATATATTTT. Its protein product is CASRTGLSGNTIYF.